This entry features one T cell receptor (beta chain) sequence. Its matching antigen is unknown. The junction differs from germline at one of its ends, possibly a read error. The CDR3 runs 16 residues. In germline, CDR1 is LGHNA, CDR2 YNFKEQ. Original processing methods: Junction-only immunoSEQ data arrived without quality scores, meaning filtering differed. Libraries were prepared by immunoSEQ multiplex PCR; TCRdb keeps only in-frame clonotypes and omits some of them. V and J calls plus clone size are reproduced from that table; the DNA served to infer D and trimming. The sample gives about 2.1 million clones, roughly 91% of which show up once; more than 1.5% is in the top ten. The data were obtained in a study of shared clonotypes between healthy human individuals. Study-wide results and caveats: A handful of donors showed sharing of approximately 5% of naive CD4 clonotypes.

As defined, naive CD8 cells were CD45RO-negative and positively selected for CCR7, with terminally differentiated effector memory CD45RA+ cells excluded. Healthy and HIV-negative, the adult donors had no recent acute infections or vaccinations. The clonotype was recovered from a man between 18 and 29 years old in good health. Some clones in this sample may be carry-over from other donors' samples. Sequencing input: naive CD8+ T cells from PBMCs. This chain uses TRBV4-2 with TRBJ1-2; D possibly corresponds to TRBD1 (5 bases). The CDR3 is CAGSPQEKSTNYGYTF. Written as DNA, the CDR3 is TGTGCCGGCAGCCCACAGGAGAAATCCACTAACTATGGCTACACCTTC.